This is a list of T cell receptor beta chains from one sample in a study of T-cell memory formation after mild COVID-19. Using its own MiXCR run on the 5' RACE reads, TCRdb lists one record per CDR3 protein. The top ten hold 20% to 25% of the sample, which has some 450,000 distinct CDR3 sequences, more than 15% seen once. Sample: PBMCs or a T cell subset sorted from them (not recorded which). The receptors originated from a man between 18 and 35 years old who had mild COVID-19 (a few samples of this study predate the infection). Cell type and time point are not known. Each CDR3 is given without its conserved first and last residue. D genes are given only for firm matches. Clone size is stated in some rows and not others, as once, few, many or a class when expanded.

V: TRBV11-1
size: -
J: TRBJ1-1
D: -
CDR3: ASSSSGTDYKAF

V: TRBV5-6
size: few
J: TRBJ1-5
D: -
CDR3: ASSLGGYNSNQPQH

V: TRBV5-3
size: -
J: TRBJ2-1
D: -
CDR3: ARSKTPQRPNEQF

V: TRBV6-6
size: -
J: TRBJ2-1
D: -
CDR3: ASSLGRGYNEQF

V: TRBV2
size: -
J: TRBJ1-1
D: TRBD1
CDR3: AGSRQGASAF

V: TRBV20-1
size: -
J: TRBJ1-2
D: TRBD1
CDR3: SATKGRGQGGYT

V: TRBV4-1
size: -
J: TRBJ2-2
D: -
CDR3: ASSLRQADANTGELF

V: TRBV12-3/TRBV12-4
size: few
J: TRBJ1-1
D: -
CDR3: ASSLGRSEAF

V: TRBV2
size: few
J: TRBJ2-7
D: -
CDR3: ASKVWLSYEQY

V: TRBV10-3
size: few
J: TRBJ2-1
D: TRBD2
CDR3: AILPAGSSYNEQF

V: TRBV9
size: few
J: TRBJ1-1
D: -
CDR3: ASSEGVGEAF

V: TRBV6-2/TRBV6-3
size: many
J: TRBJ2-7
D: -
CDR3: ASSYSPAAFYEQY

V: TRBV2
size: many
J: TRBJ2-3
D: TRBD2
CDR3: ASIGLAGARRY

V: TRBV4-1
size: -
J: TRBJ2-5
D: -
CDR3: ASSQDRGGGQETQY

V: TRBV6-1
size: -
J: TRBJ1-2
D: TRBD1
CDR3: ASSEAYGRGQARFYGYT

V: TRBV7-3
size: -
J: TRBJ2-1
D: TRBD2
CDR3: ASNSGGPYNEQF

V: TRBV7-2
size: many
J: TRBJ2-5
D: -
CDR3: ASSVQETQY

V: TRBV7-6
size: -
J: TRBJ1-5
D: -
CDR3: ASSLFSWGAEQPQH

V: TRBV7-6
size: many
J: TRBJ2-2
D: TRBD2
CDR3: ASSPGTTKTGELF

V: TRBV4-2
size: -
J: TRBJ2-7
D: -
CDR3: ASSQEPAAGERQY

V: TRBV28
size: few
J: TRBJ1-1
D: TRBD1
CDR3: ASSLTGMETEAF

V: TRBV6-4
size: few
J: TRBJ1-1
D: -
CDR3: ASRGEWDTEAF

V: TRBV6-5
size: -
J: TRBJ2-7
D: -
CDR3: ASSYTAGEWDEQY

V: TRBV4-1
size: few
J: TRBJ1-2
D: -
CDR3: ASSQAPGTSYGYT

V: TRBV20-1
size: few
J: TRBJ1-1
D: TRBD1
CDR3: SARDRQGRFGTEAF

V: TRBV20-1
size: few
J: TRBJ2-5
D: -
CDR3: SATSQETQY